A single T cell receptor (beta chain) is shown here with its context. The antigen remains unidentified. This entry belongs to a study of T cells after yellow fever vaccination. Notes on the study in general: Few clonotypes appeared in both CD4 and CD8 compartments.

In making TCR cDNA, 5'RACE template switching added a universal primer site and UMIs to it. TCRdb re-called the 5' RACE reads through MiXCR, storing one row per CDR3 protein. The data show approximately 350,000 distinct CDR3 sequences, approximately 10% seen once. The ends lost 4 bases at V and 5 bases at J; junction bases unmatched: 6. Germline CDR1 and CDR2: MGHRA and YSYEKL. This CDR3 spans 14 amino acids. The sequence came from a man aged 18 to 29 who received the YFV17D yellow fever vaccine. The chain couples TRBV4-1 to TRBJ2-3; 7 positions agree with TRBD1. Material: PBMCs, obtained on the day of the first yellow fever vaccination. The CDR3 coding sequence is TGCGCCAGCAGCCTTCGAACAGGGGTAGATACGCAGTATTTT. Protein product: CASSLRTGVDTQYF.